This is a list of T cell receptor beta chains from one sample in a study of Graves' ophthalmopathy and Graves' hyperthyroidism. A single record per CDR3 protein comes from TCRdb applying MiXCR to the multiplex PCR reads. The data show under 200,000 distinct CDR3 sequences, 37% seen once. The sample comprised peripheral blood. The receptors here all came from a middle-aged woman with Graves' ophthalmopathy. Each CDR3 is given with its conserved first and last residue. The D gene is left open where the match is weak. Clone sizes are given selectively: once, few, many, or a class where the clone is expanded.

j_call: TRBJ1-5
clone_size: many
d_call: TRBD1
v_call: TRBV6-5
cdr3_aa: CASSPRTGGNQPQHF
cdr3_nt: TGTGCCAGCAGTCCCCGGACAGGGGGAAATCAGCCCCAGCATTTT

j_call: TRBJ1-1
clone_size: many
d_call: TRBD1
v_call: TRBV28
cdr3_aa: CASSLDGTGAEAFF
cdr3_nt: TGTGCCAGCAGTTTGGATGGGACAGGGGCCGAAGCTTTCTTT

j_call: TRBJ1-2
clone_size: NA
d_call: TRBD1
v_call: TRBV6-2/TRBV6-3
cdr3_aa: CASGQGALSYGYTF
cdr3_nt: TGTGCCAGCGGACAGGGGGCGCTGAGCTATGGCTACACCTTC

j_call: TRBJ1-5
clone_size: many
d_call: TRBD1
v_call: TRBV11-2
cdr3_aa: CASSPHRGRSNQPQHF
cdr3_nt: TGTGCCAGCAGCCCACACAGGGGGCGGAGCAATCAGCCCCAGCATTTT

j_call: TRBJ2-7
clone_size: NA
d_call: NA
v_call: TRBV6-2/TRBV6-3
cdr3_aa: CASSYTLAYEQYF
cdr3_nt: TGTGCCAGCAGTTACACCCTAGCGTACGAGCAGTACTTC

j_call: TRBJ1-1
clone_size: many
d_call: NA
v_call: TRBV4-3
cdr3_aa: CASSQGLGRGISEAFF
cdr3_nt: TGCGCCAGCAGCCAAGGGTTGGGACGGGGGATTAGTGAAGCTTTCTTT

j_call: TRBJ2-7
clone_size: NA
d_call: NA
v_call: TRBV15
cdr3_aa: CATSTGRTTSYEQYF
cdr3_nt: TGTGCCACCAGCACGGGCCGCACTACGTCCTACGAGCAGTACTTC

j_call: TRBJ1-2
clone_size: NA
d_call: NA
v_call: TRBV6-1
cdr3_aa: CASSGTADGYTF
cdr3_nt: TGTGCCAGCAGTGGGACAGCCGATGGCTACACCTTC

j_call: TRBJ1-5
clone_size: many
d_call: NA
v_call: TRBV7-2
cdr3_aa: CASSAAGTPVQPQHF
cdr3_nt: TGTGCCAGCAGCGCCGCTGGGACACCGGTTCAGCCCCAGCATTTT

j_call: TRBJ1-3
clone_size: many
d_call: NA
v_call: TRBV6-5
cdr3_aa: CASSYSTPSSGNTIYF
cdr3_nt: TGTGCCAGCAGTTACTCGACACCGAGCTCTGGAAACACCATATATTTT

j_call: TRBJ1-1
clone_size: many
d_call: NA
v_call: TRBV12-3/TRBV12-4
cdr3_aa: CASSLEGTMNTEAFF
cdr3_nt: TGTGCCAGCAGTTTGGAGGGAACAATGAACACTGAAGCTTTCTTT

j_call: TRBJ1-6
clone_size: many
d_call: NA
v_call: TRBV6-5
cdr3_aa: CASRTRGSIPSPLHF
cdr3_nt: TGTGCCAGCAGAACCCGTGGGTCGATCCCTTCACCCCTCCACTTT

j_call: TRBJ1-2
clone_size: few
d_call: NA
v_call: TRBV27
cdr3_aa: CASRGKPNYGYTF
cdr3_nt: TGTGCCAGCAGGGGTAAACCAAACTATGGCTACACCTTC

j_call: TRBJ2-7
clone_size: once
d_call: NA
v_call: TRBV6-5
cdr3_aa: CASSYSKHRLSSYEQYF
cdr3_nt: TGTGCCAGCAGTTACTCGAAGCACAGGCTATCCTCCTACGAGCAGTACTTC

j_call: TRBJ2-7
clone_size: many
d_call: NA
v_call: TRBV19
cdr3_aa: CASSDLQDSRFHEQYF
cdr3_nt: TGTGCCAGTAGTGACCTACAGGACTCCCGGTTCCACGAGCAGTACTTC

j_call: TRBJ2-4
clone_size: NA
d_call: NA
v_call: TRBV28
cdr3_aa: CASTFLGARKNIQYF
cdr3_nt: TGTGCCAGCACCTTCCTGGGGGCGCGCAAAAACATTCAGTACTTC

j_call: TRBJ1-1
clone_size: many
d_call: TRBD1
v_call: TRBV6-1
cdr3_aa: CASRDRGLGTEAFF
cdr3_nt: TGTGCCAGCAGAGACAGGGGGCTCGGCACTGAAGCTTTCTTT

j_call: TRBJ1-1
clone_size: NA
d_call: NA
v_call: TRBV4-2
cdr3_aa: CASSQEWAMNTEAFF
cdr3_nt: TGTGCCAGCAGCCAAGAGTGGGCTATGAACACTGAAGCTTTCTTT

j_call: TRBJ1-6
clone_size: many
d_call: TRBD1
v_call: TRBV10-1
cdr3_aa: CASSSGQGGSPLHF
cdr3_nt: TGCGCCAGCAGCTCCGGACAGGGCGGTTCACCCCTCCACTTT

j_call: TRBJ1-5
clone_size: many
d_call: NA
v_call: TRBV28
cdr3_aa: CASSLQGYSNQPQHF
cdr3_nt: TGTGCCAGCAGTTTACAGGGTTATAGCAATCAGCCCCAGCATTTT

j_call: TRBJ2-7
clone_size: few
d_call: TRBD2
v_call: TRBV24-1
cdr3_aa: CATSDPGLAGAEQYF
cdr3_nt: TGTGCCACCAGTGATCCGGGACTAGCGGGAGCCGAGCAGTACTTC

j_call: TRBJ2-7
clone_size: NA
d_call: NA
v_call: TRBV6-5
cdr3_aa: CASSYSGRGTTYEQYF
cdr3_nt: TGTGCCAGCAGTTACTCGGGACGGGGGACGACCTACGAGCAGTACTTC

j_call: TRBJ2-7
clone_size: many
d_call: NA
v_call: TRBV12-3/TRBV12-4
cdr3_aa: CASSLGGVSYEQYF
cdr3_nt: TGTGCCAGCAGTTTAGGGGGAGTCTCCTACGAGCAGTACTTC